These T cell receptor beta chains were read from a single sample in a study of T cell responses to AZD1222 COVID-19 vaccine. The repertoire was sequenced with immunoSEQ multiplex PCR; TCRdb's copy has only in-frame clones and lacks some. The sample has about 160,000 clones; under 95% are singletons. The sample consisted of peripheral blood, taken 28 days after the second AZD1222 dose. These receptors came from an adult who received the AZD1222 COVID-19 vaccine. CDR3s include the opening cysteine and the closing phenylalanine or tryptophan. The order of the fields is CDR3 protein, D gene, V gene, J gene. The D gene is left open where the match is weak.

CDR3 protein: CASSLAKGRDYGYTF
D gene: -
V gene: TRBV11-2
J gene: TRBJ1-2

CDR3 protein: CASSVYRSSYEQYF
D gene: -
V gene: TRBV2
J gene: TRBJ2-7

CDR3 protein: CASSQDMTDNQPQHF
D gene: -
V gene: TRBV3-1/TRBV3-2
J gene: TRBJ1-5

CDR3 protein: CASSPGTGELSPLHF
D gene: TRBD1
V gene: TRBV18
J gene: TRBJ1-6

CDR3 protein: CASSPWNGGPTGELFF
D gene: -
V gene: TRBV19
J gene: TRBJ2-2

CDR3 protein: CATRRTGDNYGYTF
D gene: TRBD1
V gene: TRBV15
J gene: TRBJ1-2

CDR3 protein: CASEIGLKTEAFF
D gene: -
V gene: TRBV12-5
J gene: TRBJ1-1

CDR3 protein: CASSFSEGDEQFF
D gene: -
V gene: TRBV7-7
J gene: TRBJ2-1

CDR3 protein: CASNRGGTEAFF
D gene: -
V gene: TRBV2
J gene: TRBJ1-1

CDR3 protein: CARQSSYNEQFF
D gene: -
V gene: TRBV2
J gene: TRBJ2-1

CDR3 protein: CASSQDRINQPQHF
D gene: TRBD1
V gene: TRBV18
J gene: TRBJ1-5

CDR3 protein: CASRFRLEVSYEQYF
D gene: -
V gene: TRBV19
J gene: TRBJ2-7

CDR3 protein: CASSQVLGTGDEQYF
D gene: -
V gene: TRBV4-2
J gene: TRBJ2-7

CDR3 protein: CASSLGGPNEQFF
D gene: -
V gene: TRBV27
J gene: TRBJ2-1

CDR3 protein: CASSQDLGVSQPQHF
D gene: -
V gene: TRBV4-2
J gene: TRBJ1-5

CDR3 protein: CASSATGSLTGTYNSPLHF
D gene: -
V gene: TRBV10-2
J gene: TRBJ1-6